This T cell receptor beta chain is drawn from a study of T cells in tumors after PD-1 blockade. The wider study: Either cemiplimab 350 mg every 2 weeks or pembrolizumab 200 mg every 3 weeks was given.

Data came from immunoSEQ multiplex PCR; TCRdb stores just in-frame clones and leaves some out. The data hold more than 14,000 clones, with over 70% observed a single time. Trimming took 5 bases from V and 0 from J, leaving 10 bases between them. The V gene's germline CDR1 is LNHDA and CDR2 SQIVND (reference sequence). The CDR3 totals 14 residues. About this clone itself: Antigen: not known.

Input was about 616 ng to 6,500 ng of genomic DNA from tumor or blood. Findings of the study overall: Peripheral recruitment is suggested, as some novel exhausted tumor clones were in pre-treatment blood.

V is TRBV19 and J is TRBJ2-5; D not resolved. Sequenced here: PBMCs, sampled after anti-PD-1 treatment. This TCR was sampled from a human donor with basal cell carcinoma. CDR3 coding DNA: TGTGCCAGTAGTTCCTGGACGGACCAAGAGACCCAGTACTTC. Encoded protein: CASSSWTDQETQYF.